A selection of T cell receptor beta chains follows, all from one sample in a study of OX40 agonist ivuxolimab in advanced cancers. Using immunoSEQ multiplex PCR, the repertoire was profiled, and TCRdb retains in-frame clones only, with some absent. The profile shows about 59,000 clones, over 75% of them singletons. The sequencing used CD4+ or CD8+ T cells sorted from blood, collected in a trial of the OX40 agonist ivuxolimab. These receptors were collected from an adult with an advanced solid tumor such as melanoma, head and neck, liver or kidney cancer. Both conserved end residues are part of each CDR3.

j_call v_call cdr3_aa
TRBJ2-7 TRBV5-1 CASSLAGTGGSSSYEQYF
TRBJ2-2 TRBV7-3 CASSLWAGTSGSTGELFF
TRBJ2-7 TRBV7-2 CASSLAPTGTYEQYF
TRBJ1-1 TRBV6-5 CASSLTGGRTEAFF
TRBJ2-7 TRBV5-1 CASSLGQGLIYEQYF
TRBJ2-4 TRBV6-1 CASRGPFLAGNIQYF
TRBJ2-5 TRBV28 CASRQQGLDETQYF
TRBJ1-2 TRBV10-3 CAPRKCVVYGYTF
TRBJ1-2 TRBV18 CASSPPLQVYGYTF
TRBJ2-5 TRBV5-5 CASSLPRQATQETQYF
TRBJ2-5 TRBV11-3 CASSLGGEETQYF
TRBJ2-1 TRBV13 CASSPRGAGNEQFF
TRBJ2-2 TRBV7-9 CASSLVGAPNTGELFF
TRBJ2-3 TRBV27 CASSLRLGRDTQYF
TRBJ2-5 TRBV2 CASIAGTSGGYRMETQYF
TRBJ1-1 TRBV6-5 CASSYQGALGTEAFF
TRBJ2-1 TRBV5-1 CASSLDRANEQFF
TRBJ1-1 TRBV5-1 CASSWGQAKDTEAFF
TRBJ2-2 TRBV6-5 CASRPAGKTGELFF
TRBJ2-1 TRBV9 CASSRRDGSYNEQFF
TRBJ1-4 TRBV30 CALETLNEKLFF
TRBJ2-3 TRBV12-5 CASGLYGTYGPDTQYF
TRBJ2-7 TRBV7-2 CASSKDRDRAYEQYF
TRBJ2-1 TRBV5-5 CASSLQVGRGDEQFF
TRBJ2-2 TRBV4-1 CASSQISGGDTGELFF
TRBJ2-2 TRBV7-9 CASSPRPGRQDYRAGELFF
TRBJ2-3 TRBV19 CASSIGSRLAGGTDTQYF
TRBJ1-1 TRBV7-3 CASSPGLNTEAFF
TRBJ1-1 TRBV7-3 CASSPQGETEAFF
TRBJ2-2 TRBV30 CAWSFSGPGELFF
TRBJ2-2 TRBV19 CASRDTGGTGELFF
TRBJ2-3 TRBV30 CAWRQGLADTQYF
TRBJ1-4 TRBV28 CASSPGFATNEKLFF
TRBJ1-4 TRBV19 CASSRLDRTQGNEKLFF
TRBJ1-1 TRBV7-9 CASSRPGGASTEAFF
TRBJ2-2 TRBV11-2 CASSPRSRGELFF
TRBJ2-5 TRBV11-2 CASSQRPVQETQYF
TRBJ1-3 TRBV15 CATSRDHQGNTIYF
TRBJ2-1 TRBV5-1 CASSLVPLAGNEQFF
TRBJ2-2 TRBV30 CAWSLAGGGGELFF
TRBJ2-3 TRBV30 CAWSFSKNTQYF
TRBJ2-7 TRBV7-8 CASSLFLGVTSYEQYF
TRBJ2-2 TRBV27 CASSLSGTGELFF
TRBJ1-3 TRBV7-2 CASSPGSGNTIYF
TRBJ1-2 TRBV27 CASRKTADYGYTF
TRBJ2-5 TRBV5-4 CASNRQGETQYF
TRBJ1-2 TRBV2 CASRKDVSNYGYTF